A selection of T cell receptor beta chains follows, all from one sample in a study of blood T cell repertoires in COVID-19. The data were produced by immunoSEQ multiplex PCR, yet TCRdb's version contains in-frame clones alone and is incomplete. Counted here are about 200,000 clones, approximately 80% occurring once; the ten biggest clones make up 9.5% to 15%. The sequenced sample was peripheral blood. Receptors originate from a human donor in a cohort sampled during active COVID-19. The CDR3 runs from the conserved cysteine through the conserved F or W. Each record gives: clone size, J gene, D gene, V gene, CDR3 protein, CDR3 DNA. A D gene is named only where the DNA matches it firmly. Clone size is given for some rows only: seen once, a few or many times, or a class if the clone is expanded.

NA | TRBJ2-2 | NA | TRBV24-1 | CATSDLVHNTGELFF | TGTGCCACCAGTGATTTGGTACATAACACCGGGGAGCTGTTTTTT
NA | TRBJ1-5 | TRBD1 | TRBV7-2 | CASSLDRGAQPQHF | TGTGCCAGCAGCCTCGACAGGGGCGCTCAGCCCCAGCATTTT
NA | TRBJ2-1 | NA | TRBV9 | CASSVGAGAGTYNEQFF | TGTGCCAGCAGCGTAGGGGCAGGGGCCGGAACTTACAATGAGCAGTTCTTC
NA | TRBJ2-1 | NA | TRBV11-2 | CASSLSGSYNEQFF | TGTGCCAGCAGCTTATCCGGGTCTTACAATGAGCAGTTCTTC
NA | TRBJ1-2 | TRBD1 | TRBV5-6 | CASSLETGLTYGYTF | TGTGCCAGCAGCTTGGAGACAGGGCTTACCTATGGCTACACCTTC
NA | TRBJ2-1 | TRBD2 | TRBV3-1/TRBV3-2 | CASSQVRTSLNEQFF | TGTGCCAGCAGCCAAGTCCGGACTAGTTTAAATGAGCAGTTCTTC
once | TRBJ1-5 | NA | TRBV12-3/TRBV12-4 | CASSFGGEQPQHF | TGTGCCAGCAGTTTCGGAGGGGAGCAGCCCCAGCATTTT
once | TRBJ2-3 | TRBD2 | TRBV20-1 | CSASPGGRTDTQYF | TGCAGTGCTAGTCCGGGAGGACGCACAGATACGCAGTATTTT
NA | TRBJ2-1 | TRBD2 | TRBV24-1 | CATSEAGGYGWSYNEQFF | TGTGCCACCAGTGAGGCGGGAGGGTACGGATGGTCCTACAATGAGCAGTTCTTC
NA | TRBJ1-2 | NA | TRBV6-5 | CASSYKGQRNGYTF | TGTGCCAGCAGTTATAAGGGACAAAGGAATGGCTACACCTTC
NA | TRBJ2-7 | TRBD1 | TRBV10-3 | CAISLQGESSYEQYF | TGTGCCATCAGCCTCCAGGGGGAGAGCTCCTACGAGCAGTACTTC
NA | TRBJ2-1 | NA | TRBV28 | CASSLETGPYNEQFF | TGTGCCAGCAGTTTAGAGACAGGCCCATACAATGAGCAGTTCTTC
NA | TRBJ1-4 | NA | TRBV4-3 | CASSPGRYEKLFF | TGCGCCAGCTCCCCGGGGAGGTATGAAAAACTGTTTTTT
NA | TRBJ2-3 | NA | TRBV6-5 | CASSYSPPKTDTQYF | TGTGCCAGCAGTTACTCGCCGCCTAAGACAGATACGCAGTATTTT
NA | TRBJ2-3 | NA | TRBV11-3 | CASSLGWSGSITDTQYF | TGTGCCAGCAGCTTAGGCTGGAGCGGGTCCATCACAGATACGCAGTATTTT
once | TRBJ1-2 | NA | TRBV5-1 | CASSLGELSYGYTF | TGCGCCAGCAGCTTGGGGGAGTTGAGCTATGGCTACACCTTC
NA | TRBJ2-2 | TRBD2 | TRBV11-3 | CASSSTTGGGTGELFF | TGTGCCAGCAGCTCCACAACGGGGGGGGGCACCGGGGAGCTGTTTTTT
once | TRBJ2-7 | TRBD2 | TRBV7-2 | CASSLIAGGAYEQYF | TGTGCCAGCAGCTTAATAGCGGGGGGGGCCTACGAGCAGTACTTC
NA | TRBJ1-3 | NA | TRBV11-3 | CASSLNRENTIYF | TGTGCCAGCAGCTTGAACAGGGAGAACACCATATATTTT
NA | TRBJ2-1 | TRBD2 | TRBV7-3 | CASSLKLAGENEQFF | TGTGCCAGCAGCTTAAAACTAGCGGGGGAAAATGAGCAGTTCTTC
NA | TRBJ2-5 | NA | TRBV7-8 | CASSLAGETQYF | TGTGCCAGCAGCTTAGCCGGAGAGACCCAGTACTTC
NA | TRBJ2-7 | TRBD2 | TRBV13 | CASSLGLAGGLGYEQYF | TGTGCCAGCAGCCTGGGACTAGCGGGGGGGCTGGGCTACGAGCAGTACTTC
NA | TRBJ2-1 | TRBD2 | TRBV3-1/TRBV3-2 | CASSQGASGGWNEQFF | TGTGCCAGCAGCCAAGGGGCCAGCGGGGGGTGGAATGAGCAGTTCTTC
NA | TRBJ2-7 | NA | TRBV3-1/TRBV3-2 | CASSQDGGGREQYF | TGTGCCAGCAGCCAAGATGGGGGGGGCCGGGAGCAGTACTTC
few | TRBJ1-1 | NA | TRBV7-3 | CASSLQGTVTSTEAFF | TGTGCCAGCAGCTTACAGGGGACGGTGACTTCCACTGAAGCTTTCTTT
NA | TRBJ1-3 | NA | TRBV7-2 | CASSLAAGNGNTIYF | TGTGCCAGCAGCTTAGCGGCAGGGAACGGAAACACCATATATTTT
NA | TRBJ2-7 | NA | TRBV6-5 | CASSYGRGSYEQYF | TGTGCCAGCAGTTACGGACGGGGCTCCTACGAGCAGTACTTC
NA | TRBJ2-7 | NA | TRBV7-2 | CASSLGRGGEQYF | TGTGCCAGCAGCTTAGGACGGGGTGGGGAGCAGTACTTC
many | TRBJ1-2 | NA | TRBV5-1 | CASSQAGTPVGYTF | TGCGCCAGCAGTCAAGCCGGGACTCCAGTGGGCTACACCTTC
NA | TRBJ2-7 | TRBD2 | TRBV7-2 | CASSFVGTSGGTSSYEQYF | TGTGCCAGCAGCTTCGTCGGGACTAGCGGGGGGACGAGCTCCTACGAGCAGTACTTC
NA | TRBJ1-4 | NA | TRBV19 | CASSTRKVKLFF | TGTGCCAGTAGTACCAGAAAAGTCAAACTGTTTTTT
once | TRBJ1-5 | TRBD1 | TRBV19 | CASSTRDRDGLRNQPQHF | TGTGCCAGTAGTACCCGGGACAGGGATGGACTACGCAATCAGCCCCAGCATTTT
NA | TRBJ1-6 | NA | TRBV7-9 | CASRTAFGSPLHF | TGTGCCAGCAGGACAGCGTTCGGTTCACCCCTCCACTTT
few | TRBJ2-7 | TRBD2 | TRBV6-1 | CASSASSGRAGNYEQYF | TGTGCCAGCAGTGCCTCTAGCGGGAGGGCGGGTAACTACGAGCAGTACTTC
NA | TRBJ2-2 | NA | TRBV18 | CASLGPNTGELFF | TGTGCCAGCTTGGGGCCCAACACCGGGGAGCTGTTTTTT
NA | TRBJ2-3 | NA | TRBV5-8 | CASSRDFGGSDTQYF | TGTGCCAGCAGTCGGGATTTCGGTGGGTCAGATACGCAGTATTTT
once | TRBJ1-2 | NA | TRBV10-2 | CASSDPREGRGYTF | TGCGCCAGCAGTGATCCCAGGGAGGGACGCGGCTACACCTTC
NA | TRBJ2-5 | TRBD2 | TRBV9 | CASSPNAGGETQYF | TGTGCCAGCAGCCCCAACGCGGGGGGAGAGACCCAGTACTTC
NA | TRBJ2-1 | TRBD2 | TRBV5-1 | CASSFSLAGTYNEQFF | TGCGCCAGCAGCTTCTCACTAGCGGGGACGTACAATGAGCAGTTCTTC
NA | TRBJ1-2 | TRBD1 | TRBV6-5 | CASRGTGGFYGYTF | TGTGCCAGCAGGGGGACAGGGGGGTTCTATGGCTACACCTTC
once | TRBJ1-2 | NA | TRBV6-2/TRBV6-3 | CASSYLGSAGGYTF | TGTGCCAGCAGTTACTTGGGAAGTGCGGGTGGCTACACCTTC
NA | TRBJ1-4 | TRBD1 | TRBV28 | CASSSGTGGANEKLFF | TGTGCCAGCAGTTCCGGTACAGGGGGGGCTAATGAAAAACTGTTTTTT
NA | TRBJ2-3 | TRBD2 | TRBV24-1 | CATSDSAGGGRDTQYF | TGTGCCACCAGTGATTCGGCCGGGGGGGGCCGCGATACGCAGTATTTT
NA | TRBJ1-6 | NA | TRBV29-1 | CGYRDSADNSPLHF | TGCGGTTACCGTGACAGTGCTGATAATTCACCCCTCCACTTT
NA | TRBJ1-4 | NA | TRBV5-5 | CASSFRGSSDGKLFF | TGTGCCAGCAGCTTTAGGGGGAGTTCGGATGGAAAACTGTTTTTT
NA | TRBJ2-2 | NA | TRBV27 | CASSLVGRATGELFF | TGTGCCAGCAGTTTAGTAGGCAGGGCCACCGGGGAGCTGTTTTTT
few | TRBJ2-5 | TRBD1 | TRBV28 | CASSGRTGRETQYF | TGTGCCAGCAGTGGGCGGACAGGGCGAGAGACCCAGTACTTC
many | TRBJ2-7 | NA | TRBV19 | CASSIEVGSHYSYEQYF | TGTGCCAGTAGTATAGAGGTCGGGTCCCACTACTCCTACGAGCAGTACTTC
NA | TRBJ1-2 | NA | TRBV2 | CASSDQQDYGYTF | TGTGCCAGCAGTGATCAGCAGGACTATGGCTACACCTTC
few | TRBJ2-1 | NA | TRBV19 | CASRAAGLLSYNEQFF | TGTGCCAGTAGGGCCGCCGGGTTGTTGTCCTACAATGAGCAGTTCTTC
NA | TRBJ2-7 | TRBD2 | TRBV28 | CASSPTWPGLAGGPWYEQYF | TGTGCCAGCAGTCCAACTTGGCCGGGGCTAGCGGGAGGGCCGTGGTACGAGCAGTACTTC
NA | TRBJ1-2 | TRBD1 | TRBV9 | CASSVDSDRGYGYTF | TGTGCCAGCAGCGTAGATTCGGACAGGGGATATGGCTACACCTTC
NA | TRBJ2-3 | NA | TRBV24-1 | CATSDLTGRTYTQYF | TGTGCCACCAGTGACCTCACAGGGCGGACATATACGCAGTATTTT
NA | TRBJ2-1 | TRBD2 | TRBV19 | CATSLAGVGHEQFF | TGTGCCACCTCACTAGCGGGAGTTGGACATGAGCAGTTCTTC
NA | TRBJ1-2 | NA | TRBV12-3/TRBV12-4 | CASSPAGERGYTF | TGTGCCAGCAGCCCTGCAGGGGAAAGAGGCTACACCTTC